Listed here are 26 T cell receptor beta chains from one sample, sequenced in a study of T-cell reconstitution after alpha-beta-depleted transplantation in children. During its preparation, the TCRbeta library received unique molecular identifiers. TCRdb itself ran the PCR reads through MiXCR, one entry per CDR3 protein. The data hold roughly 300,000 distinct CDR3 sequences, with approximately 10% observed a single time. The source material was PBMCs from the stem cell graft donor, sampled from the stem cell graft. The receptors come from a human donor who donated a stem cell graft to a child with acute lymphoblastic leukemia.

This clonotype was observed a handful of times. The chain uses TRBV9 and TRBJ2-7, with D perhaps TRBD2 (6 bases). Germline lookup yields CDR1 SGDLS and CDR2 YYNGEE. The CDR3 is made up of 15 amino acids. Trimming removed 4 bases from V and 1 base from J, with 15 bases in between. As DNA, the CDR3 is TGTGCCAGCAGCCCGCGTAGCGGATTATCCTACGAGCAGTACTTC. Protein: CASSPRSGLSYEQYF.

A few counts support this clonotype. This sequence joins TRBV4-1 and TRBJ2-7, with 12 bases lining up with TRBD2. J lost 0 bases, V lost 1 base, and 10 bases had no gene match. From germline, CDR1 is MGHRA and CDR2 YSYEKL. This CDR3 has 19 amino acids. The CDR3 spells CASSQGVSGLAGSSYEQYF. The CDR3 DNA is TGCGCCAGCAGCCAAGGGGTTTCGGGACTAGCGGGCAGCTCCTACGAGCAGTACTTC.

This clonotype has just a few counts. The chain recombines TRBV6-1 with TRBJ1-1, with D possibly being TRBD1 (6 bases). V was clipped by 7 bases and J by 10 bases, with 19 bases between them. Germline-derived CDR1 and CDR2 are MNHNS and SASEGT. The CDR3 is 13 amino acids. The CDR3 region has the DNA TGTGCCAGCACCCTGCGGGGGCGCGGAGGAGCTTTCTTT. It specifies CASTLRGRGGAFF.

The J gene is TRBJ1-6, the V gene TRBV12-3 or TRBV12-4; possible D gene TRBD1, 5 bases. This CDR3 contains 14 residues. The V and J ends lost 1 base and 9 bases respectively, with 10 bases between them. The CDR3 DNA reads TGTGCCAGCAGTTTAGGGGGACTCGGTTCACCCCTCCACTTT. Amino acid sequence: CASSLGGLGSPLHF.

This clonotype showed up just a few times. The V gene is TRBV12-3 or TRBV12-4, the J gene TRBJ1-4; no clear D. Trimming removed 5 bases from V and 5 bases from J, with 15 bases in between. This CDR3 has 15 amino acids. CDR3 sequence reads: CASSPSSSSNEKLFF. In nucleotides, the CDR3 is TGTGCCAGCAGTCCTTCAAGTAGTTCCAATGAAAAACTGTTTTTT.

This clonotype was counted between two and nine times. The chain is built from TRBV12-3 or TRBV12-4 and TRBJ1-1; a weak D match, TRBD1 (6 bases). Trimming stripped 6 bases from V and 0 bases from J, with 14 bases between. The CDR3 is 15 residues long. CDR3 in amino acids: CASSRQVTMNTEAFF. Here the CDR3 DNA reads TGTGCCAGCAGCCGACAGGTGACTATGAACACTGAAGCTTTCTTT.

This clonotype was seen only a few times. J is TRBJ1-5 and V is TRBV6-6; no firm D call. CDR3 length: 13 residues. CDR1 MNHNY and CDR2 SVGAGI come from the germline V gene (reference sequence). Deletions cut 0 bases from V and 5 bases from J, with 5 bases between. The CDR3 reads CASSYSKDQPQHF. CDR3 nucleotides: TGTGCCAGCAGTTACTCAAAAGATCAGCCCCAGCATTTT.

This clonotype was seen a few times. V gene TRBV27 combines with J gene TRBJ2-7; tentatively, D is TRBD2 (5 bases). CDR1 is MNHEY and CDR2 is SMNVEV in the germline V gene (reference sequence). CDR3 size: 16 residues. V lost 3 bases to trimming and J lost 0 bases, with 15 bases between them. CDR3 loop: CASSLTSLGFSYEQYF. The CDR3 DNA is TGTGCCAGCAGTTTGACCTCACTAGGGTTCTCCTACGAGCAGTACTTC.

In DNA, the CDR3 is TGTGCCAGTAGTAGGACACCAAGGGGACCCTCCTACGAGCAGTACTTC. Translation gives CASSRTPRGPSYEQYF. The J gene is TRBJ2-7, the V gene TRBV19; D is possibly TRBD1 or TRBD2 (5 bases each). V lost 4 bases, J lost 0 bases, and 16 bases lay in between. Germline lookup yields CDR1 LNHDA and CDR2 SQIVND (reference sequence). This CDR3 comprises 16 residues.

This clonotype was picked up a small number of times. The V gene is TRBV7-9, the J gene TRBJ1-4; 9 nucleotides line up with TRBD1. Germline V gene sequence: CDR1 SEHNR, CDR2 FQNEAQ (reference sequence). V lost 11 bases, J lost 2 bases, and 12 bases stayed unmatched. This CDR3 spans 16 amino acids. Here the CDR3 reads CACPGQGVGTNEKLFF. Here the CDR3 DNA reads TGTGCCTGTCCGGGACAGGGCGTTGGCACTAATGAAAAACTGTTTTTT.

This chain connects TRBV7-2 to TRBJ2-7; D is uncertain. Trimming stripped 6 bases from V and 2 bases from J, with 11 bases between. Germline CDR1 SGHTA, CDR2 FQGNSA. The CDR3 is 13 amino acids. CDR3 loop: CASSQRDTYEQYF. In DNA, the CDR3 is TGTGCCAGCAGTCAAAGGGATACCTACGAGCAGTACTTC.

The sample holds many counts of this clonotype. The chain joins TRBV28 to TRBJ1-1; D perhaps matches TRBD1 (5 bases). Germline CDR1 and CDR2: MDHEN and SYDVKM. The ends were cut back, 10 bases at V and 0 bases at J, with 18 bases in the middle. This CDR3 contains 15 residues. CDR3 nucleotides: TGTGCCACGGACTACCGGGGGGGGTTGAACACTGAAGCTTTCTTT. It specifies CATDYRGGLNTEAFF.

The chain couples TRBV12-3 or TRBV12-4 to TRBJ2-7; 12 nucleotides line up with TRBD1. Trimming at V came to 6 bases and at J to 2 bases, leaving 2 bases not matched to a gene. The CDR3 has 14 amino acids. CDR3 DNA sequence: TGTGCCAGCAGGTGGGACAGGGGGCCCTACGAGCAGTACTTC. Residues: CASRWDRGPYEQYF.

The rearrangement uses TRBV20-1 and TRBJ2-3; 12 nucleotides line up with TRBD1. The V gene end was trimmed by 1 base and the J gene end by 6 bases; junction bases not matched to a gene: 11. CDR1 is DFQATT and CDR2 is SNEGSKA in the germline V gene (reference sequence). There are 17 residues in the CDR3. The CDR3 bases are TGCAGTGCTAGAGCCCCGAAGAGGGACAGGGGGCAGGATACGCAGTATTTT. Translation gives CSARAPKRDRGQDTQYF.

This chain uses TRBV5-5 with TRBJ1-5, with 8 bases aligning to TRBD1. V shed 0 bases, J shed 5 bases, and the junction held 4 bases outside the gene matches. Germline CDR1 is SGHKS and CDR2 is YYEKEE (reference sequence). There are 15 residues in the CDR3. The CDR3 DNA reads as TGTGCCAGCAGCTTGGGACAGGGGTTGGATCAGCCCCAGCATTTT. Amino acids: CASSLGQGLDQPQHF.

This chain links TRBV5-1 with TRBJ2-7; TRBD2 aligns across 8 bases. The germline gives CDR1 SGHRS, CDR2 YFSETQ. The CDR3 spans 14 residues. V shed 4 bases and J 2 bases; nucleotides not matched to a gene: 5. CDR3: CASSQAGDPYEQYF. The CDR3 DNA follows: TGCGCCAGCAGCCAAGCGGGAGATCCCTACGAGCAGTACTTC.

This clonotype has just a few counts. The chain has TRBV5-1 and TRBJ2-2; D may be TRBD1 or TRBD2 (5 bases each). This CDR3 contains 16 residues. V dropped 4 bases and J dropped 3 bases, with 16 bases sitting between them. The germline V gene encodes CDR1 SGHRS and CDR2 YFSETQ. As DNA, the CDR3 is TGCGCCAGCAGCGCCTACCGGGACGATCACACCGGGGAGCTGTTTTTT. It encodes CASSAYRDDHTGELFF.

This chain joins TRBV12-3 or TRBV12-4 and TRBJ2-1; 10 bases fit TRBD2. The CDR3 spans 17 residues. V lost 4 bases to trimming and J lost 4 bases; unmatched junction nucleotides: 10. CDR3 protein: CASSSHSSGSSYNEQFF. DNA of the CDR3: TGTGCCAGCAGTTCCCACTCTAGCGGGAGTTCTTACAATGAGCAGTTCTTC.

This clonotype turned up a few times. The chain uses TRBV24-1 and TRBJ2-7, with D uncertain. Per germline, CDR1 KGHDR and CDR2 SFDVKD. V was shortened by 9 bases and J by 2 bases, with 13 bases between the two germline ends. This CDR3 region has 13 residues. CDR3 DNA sequence: TGTGCCACCCCTCGGTGGCGGCCCTACGAGCAGTACTTC. Translated, it gives CATPRWRPYEQYF.

Only a few counts were recorded for this clonotype. V usage is TRBV7-9 and J usage is TRBJ1-2; no definite D call. The CDR3 runs 15 residues. Germline CDR1 SEHNR, CDR2 FQNEAQ (reference sequence). Between the trimmed V and J ends, which lost 4 bases and 0 bases, there was a span of 12 bases. The CDR3 loop is CASSSSGPPNYGYTF. The DNA of the CDR3 is TGTGCCAGCAGCTCCTCTGGGCCCCCTAACTATGGCTACACCTTC.

This clonotype was counted between two and nine times. This chain connects TRBV6-4 to TRBJ2-2; 9 positions agree with TRBD2. Germline V gives CDR1 MRHNA, CDR2 SNTAGT. This CDR3 region has 15 residues. Trimming removed 6 bases from V and 1 base from J; junction bases left unmatched: 3. The CDR3 DNA reads as TGTGCCAGCAGAGAAGCGGGAGGGAACACCGGGGAGCTGTTTTTT. This translates into CASREAGGNTGELFF.

This chain links TRBV27 with TRBJ2-1, with TRBD2 as a possible D gene (6 bases). The CDR3 has 14 amino acids. V lost 6 bases, J lost 6 bases, and 15 bases lay in between. Germline CDR1 MNHEY, CDR2 SMNVEV (reference sequence). CDR3 DNA sequence: TGTGCCAGCAGCCCAACCCTGGGGGGCAATGAGCAGTTCTTC. Encoded protein: CASSPTLGGNEQFF.

The rearrangement links TRBV12-3 or TRBV12-4 to TRBJ1-2; TRBD1 is a possible D gene (5 bases). This CDR3 contains 16 residues. The germline V and J ends were trimmed by 0 bases and 4 bases, with 15 bases remaining between them. In DNA, the CDR3 is TGTGCCAGCAGTTTAGCAAGGGGAGGCCTAGGCTATGGCTACACCTTC. Translating gives CASSLARGGLGYGYTF.

This sequence joins TRBV5-1 and TRBJ2-6; 8 bases match TRBD1. Germline CDR1 reads SGHRS; CDR2 reads YFSETQ. The CDR3 sequence is 15 residues long. V lost 1 base and J lost 4; bases outside the gene matches: 1. In DNA form, the CDR3 reads TGCGCCAGCAGCTTGCAGGGGGCGGGGGCCAACGTCCTGACTTTC. The encoded protein is CASSLQGAGANVLTF.

Here the CDR3 reads CASSELHWDEQFF. CDR3 DNA sequence: TGCGCCAGCAGTGAACTGCATTGGGATGAGCAGTTCTTC. This chain links TRBV10-2 with TRBJ2-1, with D unresolved. V was trimmed by 3 bases and J by 8 bases, leaving 11 bases between them. The CDR3 has 13 amino acids. The germline V gene encodes CDR1 WSHSY and CDR2 SAAADI.

V and J are TRBV27 and TRBJ2-3; 8 bases are shared with TRBD2. V dropped 4 bases and J dropped 2; count of bases not matched to a gene: 5. The CDR3 has 15 residues. The germline V gene encodes CDR1 MNHEY and CDR2 SMNVEV (reference sequence). CDR3 loop: CASSYGLAFTDTQYF. The CDR3, as DNA: TGTGCCAGCAGTTATGGACTAGCCTTCACAGATACGCAGTATTTT.